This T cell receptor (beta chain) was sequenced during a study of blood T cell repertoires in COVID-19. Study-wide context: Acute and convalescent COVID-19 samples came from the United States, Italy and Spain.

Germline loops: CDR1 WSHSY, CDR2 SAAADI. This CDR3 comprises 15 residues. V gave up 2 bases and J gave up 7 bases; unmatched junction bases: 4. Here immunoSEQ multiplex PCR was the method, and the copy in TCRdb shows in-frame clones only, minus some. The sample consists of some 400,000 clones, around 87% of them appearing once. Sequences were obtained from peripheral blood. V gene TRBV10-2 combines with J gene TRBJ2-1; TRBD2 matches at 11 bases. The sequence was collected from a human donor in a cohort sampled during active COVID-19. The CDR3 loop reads CASSERSSGRNEQFF. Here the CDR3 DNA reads TGCGCCAGCAGTGAGAGGTCTAGCGGGAGGAATGAGCAGTTCTTC.